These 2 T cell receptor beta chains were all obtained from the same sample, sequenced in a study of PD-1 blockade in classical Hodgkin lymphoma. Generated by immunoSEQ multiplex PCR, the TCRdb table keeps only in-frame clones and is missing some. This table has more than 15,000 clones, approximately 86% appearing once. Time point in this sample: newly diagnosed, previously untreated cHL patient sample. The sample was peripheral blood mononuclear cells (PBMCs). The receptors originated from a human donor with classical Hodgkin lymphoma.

The CDR3 DNA reads as TGTGCCAGCAGCCAAAGGAGGGTTCGGAGGACTGAAGCTTTCTTT. It is translated as CASSQRRVRRTEAFF. The V call is TRBV14, the J call TRBJ1-1; D gene uncertain. V was pared by 2 bases and J by 5 bases, with 15 bases between. The germline CDR1 and CDR2 sequences are SGHDN and FVKESK. CDR3 length: 15 residues.

The CDR3 nucleotides read TGTGCCAGCAGCGCAGGGGGCGCGGCCAAAAACATTCAGTACTTC. Protein: CASSAGGAAKNIQYF. The chain carries TRBV11-3 and TRBJ2-4; 8 nucleotides agree with TRBD1. J lost 1 base, V lost 5 bases, and 4 bases had no gene match. The CDR3 is 15 residues long. Germline CDR1 is SGHNT and CDR2 is YENEEA.